Sequencing of this T cell receptor (beta chain) was carried out in a study of beta chain features in type 1 diabetes. Broader study findings: VDJ junctions from type 1 diabetes patients carried fewer insertions and larger deletions. Compared with healthy donors, patients appeared to share more similar naive, central memory and regulatory TCRB repertoires. There was a moderate but significant shortening of TCRB CDR3s in all four CD4+ subsets of Type 1 diabetes patients.

CDR3 size: 14 residues. J lost 2 bases, V lost 4 bases, and 2 bases had no gene match. The germline V gene encodes CDR1 LNHDA and CDR2 SQIVND (reference sequence). As concerns this clone: Its antigen is undetermined.

Every bit of the isolated RNA underwent reverse transcription, so sequencing read expressed TCRB transcripts. The read count averaged around 4 million across naive, central memory and regulatory T cell samples. Method: immunoSEQ multiplex PCR; TCRdb's copy keeps in-frame clones and lacks some. The table shows 140,000 to 150,000 clones, with more than 9% occurring only once. The clonotype comes from a man aged 18 to 30 in good health. This chain connects TRBV19 to TRBJ1-5, with TRBD1 identical over 7 bases. The specimen was naive CD4+ T cells from blood. The CDR3 DNA follows: TGTGCCAGTAGTAGACAGGGTGGCAATCAGCCCCAGCATTTT. As protein: CASSRQGGNQPQHF.